This section outlines one TCR beta chain sequence together with its context. As yet, its antigen is unknown. This entry is derived from a study of T cell responses to AZD1222 COVID-19 vaccine. Overall study results and limits: Baseline seropositivity occurred in only a handful of AZD1222 recipients.

Produced via immunoSEQ multiplex PCR; TCRdb's table is partial and in-frame only. The top ten hold roughly 1.7% of the sample, which has 120,000 to 150,000 clones, approximately 89% seen once. From germline, CDR1 is SGHTA and CDR2 FQGNSA. This CDR3 is built from 15 residues. The V and J ends lost 6 bases and 6 bases respectively, with 17 bases between them. Sequenced here: peripheral blood, sampled 28 days after the second AZD1222 dose. The sequence was collected from an adult who received the AZD1222 COVID-19 vaccine. The chain links TRBV7-2 to TRBJ2-2; D may be TRBD1 (6 bases). CDR3 DNA sequence: TGTGCCAGCAGTTTTACAGGGTTCGGGTCCGGGGAGCTGTTTTTT. As protein: CASSFTGFGSGELFF.